Below, 19 T cell receptor beta chains from the same sample are listed, as sequenced in a study of CD8 T cells in ankylosing spondylitis. Study results and limitations: Apparently characteristic of ankylosing spondylitis blood was a TCR beta motif (under ten highly homologous variants).

MiXCR, run by TCRdb on the 5' RACE reads, gives a single entry per CDR3 protein. The sample consists of 700,000 to 850,000 distinct CDR3 sequences, 10% to 15% of them appearing once. Their specific antigens are unknown. Sequenced material: blood, either unsorted or a sorted T cell fraction (not recorded which). These receptors originate from a male donor with ankylosing spondylitis.

This clonotype appeared a few times. The genes are TRBV6-2 or TRBV6-3 and TRBJ2-1; the D is unclear. From germline, CDR1 is MNHEY and CDR2 SVGEGT. V lost 5 bases and J lost 4, with 18 bases in between. The CDR3 sequence is 16 residues long. CDR3 sequence (DNA): TGTGCCAGCAGTCCCCGACATCAAGAGCCATACAATGAGCAGTTCTTC. This codes for CASSPRHQEPYNEQFF.

The CDR3 DNA reads TGCAGTGCTAACCCTAGCGGGGGCTACAATGAGCAGTTCTTC. This codes for CSANPSGGYNEQFF. The chain has TRBV20-1 and TRBJ2-1; TRBD2 matches 10 bases. The CDR3 has 14 residues. V lost 4 bases, J lost 3 bases, and 3 bases stayed unmatched. Germline CDR1 and CDR2: DFQATT and SNEGSKA (reference sequence).

This clonotype was observed a few times. The chain links TRBV11-1 to TRBJ2-7; D might be TRBD2 (6 bases). The V gene's germline CDR1 is SGHAT and CDR2 FQDESV (reference sequence). Trimming shortened V by 8 bases and J by 4 bases, and 12 bases separated the two germline ends. This CDR3 contains 12 residues. This chain's CDR3 is CASGGGRYEQYF. The CDR3 DNA reads TGTGCCAGCGGGGGAGGACGTTACGAGCAGTACTTC.

The rearrangement joins TRBV12-3 or TRBV12-4 to TRBJ1-1; TRBD1 agrees at 8 bases. The CDR3 spans 14 residues. Trimming cost V 4 bases and J 6 bases; bases outside gene matches: 7. The CDR3 DNA sequence: TGTGCCAGCAGTTGGACAGGGTATGAGGCTGAAGCTTTCTTT. Translating gives CASSWTGYEAEAFF.

This clonotype came up a few times. This chain joins TRBV20-1 and TRBJ1-3; no firm D call. V was cut by 2 bases and J by 0 bases, with 5 bases left in between. The germline V gene encodes CDR1 DFQATT and CDR2 SNEGSKA (reference sequence). The CDR3 sequence is 13 residues long. DNA for the CDR3: TGCAGTGCTAGAAGGTCCTCTGGAAACACCATATATTTT. Translation: CSARRSSGNTIYF.

This clonotype came up a few times. As DNA, the CDR3 is TGCGCCAGCAGCCTGACACCGTTAGGGAATCAGCCCCAGCATTTT. As protein: CASSLTPLGNQPQHF. The chain joins TRBV5-1 to TRBJ1-5; D ambiguous. Looked up from germline, CDR1 is SGHRS and CDR2 is YFSETQ. V lost 4 bases, J lost 4 bases, and 15 bases lay in between. This CDR3 region has 15 residues.

This sequence joins TRBV6-1 and TRBJ2-6, with 8 bases matching TRBD1. Germline lookup yields CDR1 MNHNS and CDR2 SASEGT. V was pared by 5 bases and J by 4 bases, with 10 bases of the junction left unmatched. The CDR3 is 17 amino acids. The CDR3 here is CASSPRDRTTGANVLTF. CDR3 DNA sequence: TGTGCCAGCAGTCCCCGGGACAGGACAACGGGGGCCAACGTCCTGACTTTC.

The chain employs TRBV6-1 and TRBJ1-6, with TRBD1 matching 9 bases. Germline values: CDR1 MNHNS, CDR2 SASEGT. The V gene end was trimmed by 5 bases and the J gene end by 10 bases; junction bases not matched to a gene: 12. This CDR3 region has 16 residues. CDR3 DNA: TGTGCCAGCAGTACCCACGGACAGGGGATCGGATCACCCCTCCACTTT. This sequence encodes CASSTHGQGIGSPLHF.

The V and J genes are TRBV19 and TRBJ1-2; TRBD1 matches at 8 bases. CDR1 is LNHDA, CDR2 SQIVND, per germline (reference sequence). CDR3 size: 12 residues. The J segment lost 6 bases and the V segment lost 7 bases, leaving 4 bases of the junction unmatched. The CDR3 spells CASKEQGDGYTF. The CDR3 DNA follows: TGTGCCAGTAAGGAACAGGGGGATGGCTACACCTTC. The full variable domain, its missing parts supplied by reference TRBV19 and TRBJ1-2, is DGGITQSPKYLFRKEGQNVTLSCEQNLNHDAMYWYRQDPGQGLRLIYYSQIVNDFQKGDIAEGYSVSREKKESFPLTVTSAQKNPTAFYLCASKEQGDGYTFGSGTRLTVV.

This chain joins TRBV6-5 and TRBJ2-5; 8 bases fit TRBD2. CDR1 is MNHEY, CDR2 SVGAGI, per germline. V gave up 1 base and J gave up 2 bases; unmatched junction bases: 3. The CDR3 extends over 15 amino acids. The CDR3 here is CASSYWRGVQETQYF. The CDR3 nucleotides read TGTGCCAGCAGTTACTGGCGGGGGGTTCAAGAGACCCAGTACTTC.

This clonotype came up many times. This sequence joins TRBV9 and TRBJ1-2; possible D gene TRBD1, 5 bases. Trimming took off 6 bases at V and 7 bases at J, with 7 bases between the two ends. The CDR3 contains 10 residues. Looked up from germline, CDR1 is SGDLS and CDR2 is YYNGEE. The CDR3 loop reads CASKGPGYTF. CDR3 in DNA: TGTGCCAGCAAGGGGCCTGGCTACACCTTC.

This clonotype was detected many times. The chain uses TRBV7-9 and TRBJ2-5; unclear D gene. Trimming took off 4 bases at V and 0 bases at J, with 3 bases between the two ends. CDR3 length: 12 amino acids. Germline CDR1 reads SEHNR; CDR2 reads FQNEAQ (reference sequence). For the CDR3, the DNA is TGTGCCAGCAGCTCGTACCAAGAGACCCAGTACTTC. It codes for CASSSYQETQYF. The whole variable domain, filled in from reference TRBV7-9 and TRBJ2-5, reads DTGVSQNPRHKITKRGQNVTFRCDPISEHNRLYWYRQTLGQGPEFLTYFQNEAQLEKSRLLSDRFSAERPKGSFSTLEIQRTEQGDSAMYLCASSSYQETQYFGPGTRLLVL.

V is TRBV5-6 and J is TRBJ2-1, with 8 bases lining up with TRBD2. Germline CDR1 reads SGHDT; CDR2 reads YYEEEE. The CDR3 extends over 14 amino acids. Trimming removed 2 bases from V and 6 bases from J; junction bases left unmatched: 4. The CDR3 DNA follows: TGTGCCAGCAGCTTTCGGGAGGGCCTCAATGAGCAGTTCTTC. Protein product: CASSFREGLNEQFF.

The rearrangement links TRBV20-1 to TRBJ2-5; D is unclear. Germline V gene data show CDR1 as DFQATT and CDR2 as SNEGSKA (reference sequence). The V end lost 0 bases, the J end lost 3 bases, and 5 bases lay between the germline ends. The CDR3 runs 12 residues. The CDR3 spells CSARDGKETQYF. In DNA, the CDR3 is TGCAGTGCTAGAGATGGTAAAGAGACCCAGTACTTC.

This clonotype was counted between two and nine times. The V and J genes are TRBV20-1 and TRBJ2-7; possibly TRBD2 for D (5 bases). This CDR3 comprises 11 residues. CDR1 is DFQATT, CDR2 SNEGSKA, per germline (reference sequence). Trimming left V 0 bases short and J 10 bases short, with 10 bases between. In nucleotides, the CDR3 is TGCAGTGCTAGAGATCGGGGAACACAGTACTTC. It is translated as CSARDRGTQYF.

This clonotype occurred many times. V and J are TRBV5-1 and TRBJ2-7, with 7 positions matching TRBD2. Germline CDR1 and CDR2: SGHRS and YFSETQ. CDR3 length: 13 residues. The J segment lost 7 bases and the V segment lost 0 bases, leaving 4 bases of the junction unmatched. The CDR3 DNA reads TGCGCCAGCAGCTTGGTGGGAGGGCGAGAGCAGTACTTC. It specifies CASSLVGGREQYF.

This clonotype was recorded many times. CDR3 protein: CASSLVTGGDEKLFF. The DNA for the CDR3 is TGCGCCAGCAGCTTGGTTACGGGCGGGGATGAAAAACTGTTTTTT. This chain links TRBV5-1 with TRBJ1-4, with D unclear. This CDR3 has 15 residues. Trimming removed 0 bases at V and 6 bases at J, with 12 bases between. Germline CDR1 SGHRS, CDR2 YFSETQ.

This clonotype was seen a few times. The chain is built from TRBV6-1 and TRBJ1-5; D is perhaps TRBD1 (6 bases). Per the germline V gene, CDR1 is MNHNS and CDR2 is SASEGT. This CDR3 comprises 15 residues. V was shortened by 3 bases and J by 4 bases, with 13 bases between the two germline ends. Written as DNA, the CDR3 is TGTGCCAGCAGTGATTTGGGACAAGGAAATCAGCCCCAGCATTTT. It codes for CASSDLGQGNQPQHF.

Here the CDR3 reads CASSPVLRGSQEQYF. Written as DNA, the CDR3 is TGTGCCAGCAGTCCCGTACTCAGGGGGTCACAAGAGCAGTACTTC. The chain has TRBV12-3 or TRBV12-4 and TRBJ2-7; 7 bases are shared with TRBD1. The length of the CDR3 is 15 residues. The V and J ends lost 5 bases and 7 bases, in that order; junction bases with no gene match: 14.